This entry is about one T cell receptor beta chain. The antigen remains undetermined. These data belong to a study of cytomegalovirus exposure and HLA in healthy donors. Study-level points and caveats: Later on, analysis showed that most CMV-associated TCR beta chains appeared to be HLA-restricted. Cytomegalovirus-associated TCR beta chains were listed, numbering 164.

The study ran its PCR with 60 Vbeta and 13 Jbeta primers. This table comes from immunoSEQ multiplex PCR, and its TCRdb copy is limited to in-frame clones, with some not included. The specimen's table records 50,000 or so clones. Per germline, CDR1 ENHRY and CDR2 SYGVKD. CDR3 size: 16 residues. The V gene end was trimmed by 4 bases and the J gene end by 2 bases; junction bases not matched to a gene: 6. The source material was PBMCs. This chain links TRBV10-3 with TRBJ2-2; 8 positions agree with TRBD1. The sequence derives from a man between 40 and 49 years old in good health and CMV-seropositive. CDR3 nucleotide sequence: TGTGCCATCAGTGGTAGTGGGACAGGAAACACCGGGGAGCTGTTTTTT. Protein sequence: CAISGSGTGNTGELFF.